Sequencing of this T cell receptor beta chain was carried out in a study of blood T cells in healthy people across ages. Primers used in a second PCR of about 6 to 11 cycles were a sample-barcoded 5' primer and a J-beta primer mix. TCRdb used MiXCR to reprocess the 5' RACE reads, holding one entry per CDR3 protein. The table records 800,000 or so distinct CDR3 sequences, roughly 25% of them present only once. No fewer than 6 million PBMCs went into each sample. Extraction of total RNA produced a minimum of 5 micrograms from each sample. These data are also associated with another study on T cells of mothers and their children. That paper states: A few healthy Caucasian mothers and their six children were the donors.

This TCR was recovered from a boy between 10 and 17 years old in good health. Sequencing was done on a sample of blood.

This CDR3 reads CASSLMSSGTSYEQYF. The CDR3 coding sequence is TGTGCCAGCAGCTTAATGAGTAGCGGGACCTCCTACGAGCAGTACTTC. V is TRBV11-2 and J is TRBJ2-7; TRBD2 matches at 8 bases. Trimming at V came to 2 bases and at J to 0 bases, leaving 6 bases not matched to a gene. The CDR3 is 16 amino acids. Germline-derived CDR1 and CDR2 are SGHAT and FQNNGV.